The 12 T cell receptor beta chains below come from one sample, sequenced in a study of post-analysis software for immune sequencing data. Their cognate antigens are unknown. Whole-study findings and limits: Relative to controls, patients had about 5 TRBV segments at higher frequency, with TRBV5-6, TRBV5-1 and TRBV20-1 among these.

Unique molecular identifiers featured in each of the TCR beta cDNA libraries. TCRdb reanalysed the PCR reads using MiXCR and keeps one entry per CDR3 protein. The data hold 750,000 to 950,000 distinct CDR3 sequences, with roughly 46% observed a single time. The sequenced sample consisted of blood. The origin of the receptors is a girl aged 5-17 years with multiple sclerosis.

The V gene is TRBV15, the J gene TRBJ2-1; 9 bases align to TRBD1. The CDR3 consists of 15 residues. The J segment lost 7 bases and the V segment lost 1 base, leaving 5 bases of the junction unmatched. Germline V gene sequence: CDR1 LNHNV, CDR2 YYDKDF (reference sequence). The CDR3 here is CATSRAGTGPNEQFF. In DNA, the CDR3 is TGTGCCACCAGCAGAGCAGGGACAGGGCCGAATGAGCAGTTCTTC.

The V gene is TRBV27, the J gene TRBJ2-1, with 10 bases identical to TRBD2. This CDR3 contains 15 residues. The V and J ends lost 8 bases and 6 bases, in that order; junction bases with no gene match: 10. Germline lookup yields CDR1 MNHEY and CDR2 SMNVEV (reference sequence). The CDR3 DNA reads as TGTGCCAGCGGGGGCCAACTAGCGGGACTCAATGAGCAGTTCTTC. It specifies CASGGQLAGLNEQFF.

This clonotype was seen only a few times. J is TRBJ2-1 and V is TRBV6-2 or TRBV6-3, with 11 bases aligning to TRBD2. V lost 7 bases and J lost 8; bases outside the gene matches: 10. CDR1 is MNHEY and CDR2 is SVGEGT in the germline V gene. This CDR3 is 15 amino acids long. CDR3 in DNA: TGTGCCAGCACCCGAGGAGTAGCGGGAGGGTATGAGCAGTTCTTC. Translation gives CASTRGVAGGYEQFF.

This chain uses TRBV12-3 or TRBV12-4 with TRBJ2-1, with D perhaps TRBD1 or TRBD2 (5 bases each). This CDR3 comprises 13 residues. The CDR3 DNA is TGTTTCACGAGTTGGGGGATGACCAATGAGCAGTTCTTC. This gives the protein CFTSWGMTNEQFF.

This clonotype was observed at least ten times. The gene calls are TRBV29-1 and TRBJ2-7; tentative D call: TRBD2 (6 bases). CDR3 length equals 14 residues. The V end lost 3 bases, the J end lost 0 bases, and 12 bases lay between the germline ends. CDR1 is SQVTM and CDR2 is ANQGSEA in the germline V gene. Here the CDR3 DNA reads TGCAGCGTTGACCGGGACGGGAGCTCCTACGAGCAGTACTTC. Residues: CSVDRDGSSYEQYF.

This clonotype has a handful of counts. The chain carries TRBV13 and TRBJ2-2, with D unresolved. Germline values: CDR1 PRHDT, CDR2 FYEKMQ (reference sequence). V lost 3 bases and J 5 bases, leaving 4 bases between the germline ends. The CDR3 length is 12 residues. CDR3 residues: CASSFLTGELFF. The DNA of the CDR3 is TGTGCCAGCAGCTTCCTAACCGGGGAGCTGTTTTTT.

This clonotype was counted a few times. This rearrangement joins TRBV7-3 to TRBJ2-7; TRBD2 might be the D (6 bases). Germline-derived CDR1 and CDR2 are SGHTA and FQGTGA. This CDR3 comprises 14 residues. Trimming took 1 base from V and 2 from J, leaving 9 bases between them. The CDR3 nucleotides are TGTGCCAGCAGCTTAATCCCGGGGGCCTACGAGCAGTACTTC. This sequence encodes CASSLIPGAYEQYF.

V usage is TRBV20-1 and J usage is TRBJ1-1; 12 bases map to TRBD1. V was pared by 2 bases and J by 6 bases, with 4 bases of the junction left unmatched. CDR3 size: 14 residues. Germline V gene lookup returns CDR1 DFQATT and CDR2 SNEGSKA (reference sequence). The CDR3 DNA sequence: TGCAGTGCTAGATCGGGACAGGGGGCCTCTGAAGCTTTCTTT. This encodes CSARSGQGASEAFF.

The rearrangement links TRBV7-8 to TRBJ2-1, with 13 bases identical to TRBD2. CDR3 length: 16 amino acids. Germline loops: CDR1 SGHVS, CDR2 FQNEAQ. The V segment lost 5 bases and the J segment 5 bases; nucleotides outside the gene matches: 6. CDR3 sequence: CASSTGTSGIDNEQFF. The DNA for the CDR3 is TGTGCCAGCAGCACCGGGACTAGCGGGATTGACAATGAGCAGTTCTTC.

The CDR3 DNA is TGTGCCAGCAGCAATAAGGGGTGGGGGGACTATGGCTACACCTTC. Residues: CASSNKGWGDYGYTF. The V and J genes are TRBV7-2 and TRBJ1-2; maybe TRBD1 (5 bases). Per the germline V gene, CDR1 is SGHTA and CDR2 is FQGNSA. The length of the CDR3 is 15 residues. With 5 bases removed from V and 3 bases from J, the gap between germline ends came to 16 bases.

The chain uses TRBV12-3 or TRBV12-4 and TRBJ2-5, with TRBD2 identical over 7 bases. The J call may be faulty, since TRBJ2-7 better matches the DNA end. The CDR3 runs to 14 residues. This chain's CDR3 is CASSFGREWYEQYF. CDR3 nucleotides: TGTGCCAGCAGTTTCGGGCGGGAGTGGTACGAGCAGTACTTC.

CDR3 in amino acids: CASAGLAKNIQYF. Written as DNA, the CDR3 is TGTGCCAGCGCGGGGCTAGCCAAAAACATTCAGTACTTC. The chain combines TRBV6-6 with TRBJ2-4; D perhaps matches TRBD2 (6 bases). The CDR3 is 13 amino acids. The V and J ends lost 8 bases and 0 bases respectively, with 8 bases between them. Germline V CDR1 and CDR2: MNHNY, SVGAGI (reference sequence).